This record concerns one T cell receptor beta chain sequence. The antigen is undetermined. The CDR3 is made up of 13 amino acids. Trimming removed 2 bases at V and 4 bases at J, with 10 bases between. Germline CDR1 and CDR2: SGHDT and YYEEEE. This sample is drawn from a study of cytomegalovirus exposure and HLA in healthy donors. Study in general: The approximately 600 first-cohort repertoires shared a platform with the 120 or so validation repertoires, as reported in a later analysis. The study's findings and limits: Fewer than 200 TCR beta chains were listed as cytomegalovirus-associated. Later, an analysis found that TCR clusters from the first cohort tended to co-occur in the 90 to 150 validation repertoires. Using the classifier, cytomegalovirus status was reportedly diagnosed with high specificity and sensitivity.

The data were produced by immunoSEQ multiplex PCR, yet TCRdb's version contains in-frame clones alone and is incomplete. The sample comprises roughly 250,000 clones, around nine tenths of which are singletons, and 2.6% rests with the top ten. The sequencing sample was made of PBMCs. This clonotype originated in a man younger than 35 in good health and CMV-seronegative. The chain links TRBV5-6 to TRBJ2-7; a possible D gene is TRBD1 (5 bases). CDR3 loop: CASSLGAGYEQYF. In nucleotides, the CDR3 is TGTGCCAGCAGCTTAGGGGCAGGGTACGAGCAGTACTTC.